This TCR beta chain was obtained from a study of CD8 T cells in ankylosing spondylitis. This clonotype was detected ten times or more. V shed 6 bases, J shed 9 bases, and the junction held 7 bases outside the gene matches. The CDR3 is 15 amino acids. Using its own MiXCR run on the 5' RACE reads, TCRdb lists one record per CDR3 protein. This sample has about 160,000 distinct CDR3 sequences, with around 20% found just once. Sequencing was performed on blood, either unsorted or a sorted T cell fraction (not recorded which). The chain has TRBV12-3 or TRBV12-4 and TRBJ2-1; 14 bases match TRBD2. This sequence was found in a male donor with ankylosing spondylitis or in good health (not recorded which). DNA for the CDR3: TGTGCCAGCAGCTCAGTTGGGACTAGCGGGAGTGAGCAGTTCTTC. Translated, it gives CASSSVGTSGSEQFF.